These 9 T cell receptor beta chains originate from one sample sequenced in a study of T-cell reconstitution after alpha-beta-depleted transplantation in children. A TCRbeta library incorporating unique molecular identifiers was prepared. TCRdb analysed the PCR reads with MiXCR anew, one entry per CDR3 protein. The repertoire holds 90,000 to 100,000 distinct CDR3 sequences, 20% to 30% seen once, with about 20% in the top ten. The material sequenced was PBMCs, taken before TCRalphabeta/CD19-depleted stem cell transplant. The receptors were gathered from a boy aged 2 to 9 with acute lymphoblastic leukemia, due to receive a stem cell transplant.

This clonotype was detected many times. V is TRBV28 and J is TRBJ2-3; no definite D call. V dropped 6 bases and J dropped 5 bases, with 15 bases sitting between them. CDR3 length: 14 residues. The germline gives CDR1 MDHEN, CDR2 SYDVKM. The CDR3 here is CASRRGSGRDTQYF. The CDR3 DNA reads TGTGCCAGCAGGCGTGGATCGGGTCGAGATACGCAGTATTTT.

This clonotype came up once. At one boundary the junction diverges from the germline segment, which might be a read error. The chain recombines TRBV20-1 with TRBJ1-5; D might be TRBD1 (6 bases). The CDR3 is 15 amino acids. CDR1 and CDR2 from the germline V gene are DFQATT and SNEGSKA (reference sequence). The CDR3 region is CSARDTQGENQPHHF. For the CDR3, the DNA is TGCAGTGCCAGAGATACACAGGGTGAGAATCAGCCCCATCATTTT.

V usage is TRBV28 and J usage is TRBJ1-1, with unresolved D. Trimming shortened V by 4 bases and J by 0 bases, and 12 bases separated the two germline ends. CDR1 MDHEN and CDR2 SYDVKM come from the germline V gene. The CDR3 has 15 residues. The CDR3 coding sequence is TGTGCCAGCAGTTCCCGGATGAACCTGAACACTGAAGCTTTCTTT. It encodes CASSSRMNLNTEAFF. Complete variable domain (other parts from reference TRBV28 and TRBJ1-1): DVKVTQSSRYLVKRTGEKVFLECVQDMDHENMFWYRQDPGLGLRLIYFSYDVKMKEKGDIPEGYSVSREKKERFSLILESASTNQTSMYLCASSSRMNLNTEAFFGQGTRLTVV.

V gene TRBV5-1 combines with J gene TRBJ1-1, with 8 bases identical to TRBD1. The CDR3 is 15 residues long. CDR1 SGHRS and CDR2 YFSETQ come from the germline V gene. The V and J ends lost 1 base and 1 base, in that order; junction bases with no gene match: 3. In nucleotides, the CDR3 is TGCGCCAGCAGCTTGACAGACAGGGGGAACACTGAAGCTTTCTTT. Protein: CASSLTDRGNTEAFF.

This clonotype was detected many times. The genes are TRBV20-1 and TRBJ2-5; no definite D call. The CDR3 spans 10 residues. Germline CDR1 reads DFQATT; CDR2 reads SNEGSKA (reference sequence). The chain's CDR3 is CGVMGETQYF. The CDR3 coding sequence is TGCGGAGTTATGGGAGAGACCCAGTACTTC.

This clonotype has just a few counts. The CDR3 DNA follows: TGTGCCAGCTCACCAGATGGGGGGCTGACCCAGTACTTC. It specifies CASSPDGGLTQYF. The V call is TRBV18, the J call TRBJ2-5; possibly TRBD1 or TRBD2 for D (6 bases each). Trimming removed 2 bases at V and 7 bases at J, with 11 bases between. The CDR3 sequence is 13 residues long. The germline V gene encodes CDR1 KGHSH and CDR2 LQKENI.

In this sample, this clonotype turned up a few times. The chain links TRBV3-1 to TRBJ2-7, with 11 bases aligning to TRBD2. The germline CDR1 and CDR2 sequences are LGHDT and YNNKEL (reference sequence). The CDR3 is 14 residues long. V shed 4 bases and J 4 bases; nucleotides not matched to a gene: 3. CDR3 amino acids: CASSLLAGAYEQYF. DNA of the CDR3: TGTGCCAGCAGCCTACTAGCGGGAGCATACGAGCAGTACTTC.

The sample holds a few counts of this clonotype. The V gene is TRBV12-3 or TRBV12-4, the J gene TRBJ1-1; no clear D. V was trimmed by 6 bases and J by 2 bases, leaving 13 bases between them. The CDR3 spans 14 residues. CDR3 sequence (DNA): TGTGCCAGCAGGGGAGGACGGGAAAACACTGAAGCTTTCTTT. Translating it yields CASRGGRENTEAFF.

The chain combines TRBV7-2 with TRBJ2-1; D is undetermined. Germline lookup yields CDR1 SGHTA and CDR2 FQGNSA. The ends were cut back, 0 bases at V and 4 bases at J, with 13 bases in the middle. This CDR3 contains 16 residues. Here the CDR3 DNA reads TGTGCCAGCAGCTTAGCATATACGAACCGATACAATGAGCAGTTCTTC. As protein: CASSLAYTNRYNEQFF.